A selection of T cell receptor beta chains follows, all from one sample in a study of T cell repertoires in cytomegalovirus infection. These receptors' antigens are unknown. MiXCR was run by TCRdb on the reads, yielding one entry per CDR3 protein. The sample gives about 920,000 distinct CDR3 sequences, about 33% of which show up once; 13% is in the top ten. The sample here was cultured CD8+ T cells from PBMCs, taken from culture after CMV antigen stimulation. The source is a human donor in good health (CMV status not recorded). Some clones in this sample may be carry-over from other donors' samples. Each CDR3 is given with its conserved first and last residue. A D gene is named only where the DNA matches it firmly. Clone size is given for some rows only: seen once, a few or many times, or a class if the clone is expanded.

d_call: -
clone_size: once
v_call: TRBV6-1
cdr3_length: 12
j_call: TRBJ1-2
cdr3_nt: TGTGCCAGCGAGACAAGGCCTTATGGCTACACCTTC
cdr3_aa: CASETRPYGYTF

d_call: -
clone_size: -
v_call: TRBV7-2
cdr3_length: 14
j_call: TRBJ2-7
cdr3_nt: TGTGCCAGCACCTTTCAGGACAGTTTCAACGAGCAGCACTTC
cdr3_aa: CASTFQDSFNEQHF

d_call: -
clone_size: -
v_call: TRBV6-2/TRBV6-3
cdr3_length: 19
j_call: TRBJ2-6
cdr3_nt: TGTGCCAGCAACCCCCAACCGGGACGGCGTATCTCTGGGGCCAACGTCCTGACTTTC
cdr3_aa: CASNPQPGRRISGANVLTF

d_call: -
clone_size: few
v_call: TRBV6-5
cdr3_length: 14
j_call: TRBJ1-1
cdr3_nt: TGTGCCAGCAGTTACGAACTTCAGCTCACTGAAGCTTTCTTT
cdr3_aa: CASSYELQLTEAFF

d_call: -
clone_size: -
v_call: TRBV7-8
cdr3_length: 17
j_call: TRBJ1-1
cdr3_nt: TGTGCCAGCAGCTTAGAGGGGACAAGATACTCCCGCACTGAAGCTTTCTTT
cdr3_aa: CASSLEGTRYSRTEAFF

d_call: -
clone_size: -
v_call: TRBV19
cdr3_length: 13
j_call: TRBJ1-2
cdr3_nt: TGTGCCAGTAGTATAGATTGGGGAGATGGCTACACCTTC
cdr3_aa: CASSIDWGDGYTF

d_call: TRBD1
clone_size: -
v_call: TRBV12-5
cdr3_length: 14
j_call: TRBJ1-2
cdr3_nt: TGTGCTAGTGGTACGCGGACAGGGGGCAGAGGCTACACCTTC
cdr3_aa: CASGTRTGGRGYTF

d_call: -
clone_size: few
v_call: TRBV4-1
cdr3_length: 17
j_call: TRBJ1-1
cdr3_nt: TGCGCCAGCAGCCAAGAGGGGGGAGGACAGCCTAACACTGAAGCTTTCTTT
cdr3_aa: CASSQEGGGQPNTEAFF

d_call: -
clone_size: few
v_call: TRBV6-5
cdr3_length: 12
j_call: TRBJ1-1
cdr3_nt: TGTGCCAGCATTAAGTCCCATACTGAAGCTTTCTTT
cdr3_aa: CASIKSHTEAFF

d_call: TRBD1
clone_size: few
v_call: TRBV13
cdr3_length: 15
j_call: TRBJ2-1
cdr3_nt: TGTGCCAGCAGCTCGCAGGACAGGGGAGGGAATGAGCAGTTCTTC
cdr3_aa: CASSSQDRGGNEQFF

d_call: -
clone_size: few
v_call: TRBV2
cdr3_length: 13
j_call: TRBJ2-7
cdr3_nt: TGTGCCAGCAGTGAGGGGTTAGCCTACGAGCAGTACTTC
cdr3_aa: CASSEGLAYEQYF

d_call: TRBD1
clone_size: few
v_call: TRBV6-1
cdr3_length: 13
j_call: TRBJ1-2
cdr3_nt: TGTGCCATCCACAGGGGGCTCCGCTATGGCTACACCTTC
cdr3_aa: CAIHRGLRYGYTF

d_call: -
clone_size: few
v_call: TRBV6-5
cdr3_length: 17
j_call: TRBJ2-7
cdr3_nt: TGTGCCAGCAGTTACACTCTTGTCGGACAGACCCACTACGAGCAGTACTTC
cdr3_aa: CASSYTLVGQTHYEQYF

d_call: -
clone_size: -
v_call: TRBV27
cdr3_length: 16
j_call: TRBJ1-5
cdr3_nt: TGTGCCAGCAGTTTATATCCTGGGACGGCCAATCAGCCCCAGCATTTT
cdr3_aa: CASSLYPGTANQPQHF

d_call: -
clone_size: -
v_call: TRBV27
cdr3_length: 16
j_call: TRBJ1-6
cdr3_nt: TGTGCCAGCAGTTCGGAACTGACAGAGAATCATTCACCCCTCCACTTT
cdr3_aa: CASSSELTENHSPLHF

d_call: TRBD1
clone_size: -
v_call: TRBV12-3/TRBV12-4
cdr3_length: 13
j_call: TRBJ1-2
cdr3_nt: TGTGCCAGCAGGGGGGACAGTGGCTATGGCTACACCTTC
cdr3_aa: CASRGDSGYGYTF

d_call: TRBD2
clone_size: few
v_call: TRBV6-6
cdr3_length: 18
j_call: TRBJ2-1
cdr3_nt: TGTGCCAGCAGTTATCCTGAAACTAGCGGGGGGCGCTACAATGAGCAGTTCTTC
cdr3_aa: CASSYPETSGGRYNEQFF

d_call: -
clone_size: few
v_call: TRBV6-1
cdr3_length: 14
j_call: TRBJ2-1
cdr3_nt: TGTGCCAGCAAGAGGGGGGCCGATGCGGATGAGCAGTTCTTC
cdr3_aa: CASKRGADADEQFF

d_call: -
clone_size: -
v_call: TRBV25-1
cdr3_length: 13
j_call: TRBJ2-7
cdr3_nt: TGTGCCAGCAGTGAAGGGGTTGGCTACGAGCAGTACTTC
cdr3_aa: CASSEGVGYEQYF

d_call: -
clone_size: -
v_call: TRBV19
cdr3_length: 15
j_call: TRBJ1-1
cdr3_nt: TGTGCCAGTACCCCTCAGAGGGGGATGAGCACTGAAGCTTTCTTT
cdr3_aa: CASTPQRGMSTEAFF

d_call: TRBD1
clone_size: -
v_call: TRBV27
cdr3_length: 16
j_call: TRBJ1-6
cdr3_nt: TGTGCCAGCAGTTCACAGGGGGCGCCCAGGGATTCACCCCTCCACTTT
cdr3_aa: CASSSQGAPRDSPLHF

d_call: TRBD1
clone_size: many
v_call: TRBV7-2
cdr3_length: 15
j_call: TRBJ1-2
cdr3_nt: TGTGCCAGCAGCTATGGGGACAGGGGGGACTATGGCTACACCTTC
cdr3_aa: CASSYGDRGDYGYTF

d_call: -
clone_size: -
v_call: TRBV27
cdr3_length: 14
j_call: TRBJ2-3
cdr3_nt: TGTGCCAGCAGTTCAAAAGGACATACAGATACGCAGTATTTT
cdr3_aa: CASSSKGHTDTQYF

d_call: -
clone_size: -
v_call: TRBV10-3
cdr3_length: 12
j_call: TRBJ1-1
cdr3_nt: TGTGCCATCAGTGAGGGAAGTACTGAAGCTTTCTTT
cdr3_aa: CAISEGSTEAFF

d_call: -
clone_size: few
v_call: TRBV24-1
cdr3_length: 13
j_call: TRBJ2-5
cdr3_nt: TGTGCCACCAGTGTAGGAACTCAAGAGACCCAGTACTTC
cdr3_aa: CATSVGTQETQYF

d_call: -
clone_size: -
v_call: TRBV5-1
cdr3_length: 19
j_call: TRBJ2-2
cdr3_nt: TGCGCCAGCAGCGGAAGGACAGAAAATATCAGATCGAACACCGGGGAGCTGTTTTTT
cdr3_aa: CASSGRTENIRSNTGELFF

d_call: -
clone_size: few
v_call: TRBV7-9
cdr3_length: 14
j_call: TRBJ2-7
cdr3_nt: TGTGCCAGCAGCCGGACGGAGATCTCCTACGAGCAGTACTTC
cdr3_aa: CASSRTEISYEQYF

d_call: -
clone_size: -
v_call: TRBV18
cdr3_length: 16
j_call: TRBJ1-5
cdr3_nt: TGTGCCAGCTCACCAGGTGGAGTTCGAAGCAATCAGCCCCAGCATTTT
cdr3_aa: CASSPGGVRSNQPQHF

d_call: -
clone_size: -
v_call: TRBV9
cdr3_length: 17
j_call: TRBJ1-2
cdr3_nt: TGTGCCAGCAGCGTAGCTACGTCTCCGAGGGAGTACCGGAGCTACACCTTC
cdr3_aa: CASSVATSPREYRSYTF

d_call: TRBD1
clone_size: -
v_call: TRBV15
cdr3_length: 15
j_call: TRBJ2-1
cdr3_nt: TGTGCCACCAGCTTTTCGACAGGGGCAAGGAATGAGCAGTTCTTC
cdr3_aa: CATSFSTGARNEQFF

d_call: -
clone_size: -
v_call: TRBV4-1
cdr3_length: 14
j_call: TRBJ2-3
cdr3_nt: TGCGCCAGCAAACAAGGAATAGGCCCAGATACGCAGTATTTT
cdr3_aa: CASKQGIGPDTQYF

d_call: TRBD1
clone_size: -
v_call: TRBV27
cdr3_length: 18
j_call: TRBJ2-2
cdr3_nt: TGTGCCAGCAGTTTATTTTCCTCCGGGACAGGGGTTACCGGGGAGCTGTTTTTT
cdr3_aa: CASSLFSSGTGVTGELFF

d_call: -
clone_size: many
v_call: TRBV6-1
cdr3_length: 12
j_call: TRBJ2-7
cdr3_nt: TGTGCCAGCAGTCGAAACAGGGCCGAGCAGTACTTC
cdr3_aa: CASSRNRAEQYF

d_call: -
clone_size: few
v_call: TRBV10-3
cdr3_length: 14
j_call: TRBJ1-3
cdr3_nt: TGTGCCATGTTAACAGGGCACTCTGGAAACACCATATATTTT
cdr3_aa: CAMLTGHSGNTIYF

d_call: TRBD1
clone_size: -
v_call: TRBV9
cdr3_length: 14
j_call: TRBJ1-2
cdr3_nt: TGTGCCAGCAGCGTAGAGGGGGCAGCTCGGACCTACACCTTC
cdr3_aa: CASSVEGAARTYTF

d_call: -
clone_size: -
v_call: TRBV4-1
cdr3_length: 12
j_call: TRBJ2-1
cdr3_nt: TGCGCCAGCAGCCCATTAAACAATGAGCAGTTCTTC
cdr3_aa: CASSPLNNEQFF

d_call: -
clone_size: -
v_call: TRBV7-2
cdr3_length: 14
j_call: TRBJ2-2
cdr3_nt: TGTGCCAGCAGCTGGGCGGGGCGGACCGGGGAGCTGTTTTTT
cdr3_aa: CASSWAGRTGELFF